These 16 T cell receptor beta chains originate from one sample sequenced in a study of T cell changes during pregnancy in multiple sclerosis. Assay used: immunoSEQ multiplex PCR; TCRdb lists only in-frame clones, some missing. The sample yields some 36,000 clones, 90% to 95% seen once. The input for sequencing was CD4+ T cells from peripheral blood mononuclear cells, taken in the second trimester of pregnancy. These receptors were obtained from a female donor with multiple sclerosis, enrolled in a pregnancy study.

This chain connects TRBV7-2 to TRBJ1-2; a possible D gene is TRBD1 (5 bases). V lost 6 bases and J 8 bases, leaving 13 bases between the germline ends. Germline assignment: CDR1 SGHTA and CDR2 FQGNSA. The CDR3 loop spans 12 amino acids. The CDR3 DNA sequence: TGTGCCAGCAGTTGGACAACCCGAGGCTACACCTTC. It is translated as CASSWTTRGYTF.

The V call is TRBV7-2, the J call TRBJ1-4; 9 bases fit TRBD1. V gave up 3 bases and J gave up 5 bases; unmatched junction bases: 1. CDR3 size: 14 residues. Per germline, CDR1 SGHTA and CDR2 FQGNSA. In nucleotides, the CDR3 is TGTGCCAGCAGCTTGACAGGGGGAAATGAAAAACTGTTTTTT. This gives the protein CASSLTGGNEKLFF.

The V and J genes are TRBV6-6 and TRBJ1-2; D remains unclear. CDR1 and CDR2 (germline): MNHNY, SVGAGI (reference sequence). Trimming took off 2 bases at V and 2 bases at J, with 9 bases between the two ends. The length of the CDR3 is 14 residues. The CDR3 DNA is TGTGCCAGCAGTTACACAGACAAGAACTATGGCTACACCTTC. Translation gives CASSYTDKNYGYTF.

This chain connects TRBV18 to TRBJ1-4; no definite D call. The germline V and J ends were trimmed by 2 bases and 6 bases, with 7 bases remaining between them. Germline V lookup: CDR1 KGHSH, CDR2 LQKENI. The CDR3 has 13 amino acids. The CDR3 loop is CASSPRTDEKLFF. In DNA form, the CDR3 reads TGTGCCAGCTCACCAAGGACTGATGAAAAACTGTTTTTT.

The chain couples TRBV9 to TRBJ2-1, with 10 bases aligning to TRBD2. This CDR3 contains 16 residues. V lost 0 bases and J lost 6; bases outside the gene matches: 6. Germline V CDR1 and CDR2: SGDLS, YYNGEE. The CDR3 sequence: CASSVVSGLAANEQFF. The CDR3 bases are TGTGCCAGCAGCGTAGTAAGTGGACTAGCGGCCAATGAGCAGTTCTTC.

The rearrangement uses TRBV5-1 and TRBJ2-5; possible D gene TRBD2, 5 bases. The CDR3 sequence is 14 residues long. From germline, CDR1 is SGHRS and CDR2 YFSETQ. The V gene lost 3 bases and the J gene lost 1 base, with 10 bases spanning the gap. CDR3: CASSSPGVQETQYF. Written as DNA, the CDR3 is TGCGCCAGCAGCTCTCCCGGGGTCCAAGAGACCCAGTACTTC. The entire variable domain, with the rest obtained from reference TRBV5-1 and TRBJ2-5, is as follows: KAGVTQTPRYLIKTRGQQVTLSCSPISGHRSVSWYQQTPGQGLQFLFEYFSETQRNKGNFPGRFSGRQFSNSRSEMNVSTLELGDSALYLCASSSPGVQETQYFGPGTRLLVL.

This chain joins TRBV5-6 and TRBJ1-6, with D possibly TRBD1 on 5 matching bases. The V gene lost 0 bases and the J gene lost 10 bases, with 14 bases spanning the gap. CDR1 and CDR2 from the germline V gene are SGHDT and YYEEEE. The CDR3 covers 15 residues. The CDR3 is CASSLAPGPVSPLHF. The CDR3, as DNA: TGTGCCAGCAGCTTGGCCCCAGGGCCAGTGTCACCCCTCCACTTT.

The rearrangement uses TRBV28 and TRBJ1-5; D not resolved. There are 12 residues in the CDR3. The germline V gene encodes CDR1 MDHEN and CDR2 SYDVKM. The germline V and J ends were trimmed by 7 bases and 10 bases, with 14 bases remaining between them. CDR3 bases: TGTGCCAGCACGGGTCAGACGCCCCCCCAGCATTTT. This sequence encodes CASTGQTPPQHF.

This clone has only one observation. J is TRBJ1-4 and V is TRBV27, with D perhaps TRBD1 (5 bases). The germline CDR1 and CDR2 sequences are MNHEY and SMNVEV (reference sequence). The ends were cut back, 3 bases at V and 2 bases at J, with 10 bases in the middle. The CDR3 is made up of 15 amino acids. The CDR3 here is CASSFKGRTNEKLFF. CDR3 nucleotides: TGTGCCAGCAGTTTCAAGGGGAGGACTAATGAAAAACTGTTTTTT.

The chain recombines TRBV5-1 with TRBJ2-7; 10 nucleotides match TRBD1. V lost 8 bases, J lost 7 bases, and 12 bases stayed unmatched. Germline V gene sequence: CDR1 SGHRS, CDR2 YFSETQ. The CDR3 loop spans 14 amino acids. This chain's CDR3 is CASSRDRGVWEQYF. CDR3 nucleotides: TGCGCCAGTAGCCGGGACAGGGGCGTTTGGGAGCAGTACTTC.

The J gene is TRBJ2-5, the V gene TRBV5-6; 7 positions match TRBD2. The germline CDR1 and CDR2 sequences are SGHDT and YYEEEE. CDR3 length equals 14 residues. Trimming cost V 4 bases and J 4 bases; bases outside gene matches: 7. The DNA for the CDR3 is TGTGCCAGCAGCCTCGCGGGAGTTCGAGAGACCCAGTACTTC. The encoded protein is CASSLAGVRETQYF.

This clone was seen a handful of times. The chain has TRBV25-1 and TRBJ1-2, with a possible D match to TRBD1 (5 bases). V lost 1 base and J 6 bases, leaving 6 bases between the germline ends. Germline V CDR1 and CDR2: MGHDK, SYGVNS. The CDR3 runs 12 residues. CDR3 DNA: TGTGCCAGCAGTGAATTGGGGCATGGCTACACCTTC. Its protein product is CASSELGHGYTF.

The chain combines TRBV11-3 with TRBJ2-1, with TRBD1 matching over 7 bases. The V and J ends lost 1 base and 10 bases, in that order; junction bases with no gene match: 4. Germline CDR1 and CDR2: SGHNT and YENEEA. This CDR3 is 13 amino acids long. CDR3 sequence (DNA): TGTGCCAGCAGCTTAGCCCAGGACAGGGAGCAGTTCTTC. It specifies CASSLAQDREQFF.

J is TRBJ2-7 and V is TRBV28, with a possible D match to TRBD2 (6 bases). Germline V gene sequence: CDR1 MDHEN, CDR2 SYDVKM. The ends were cut back, 5 bases at V and 5 bases at J, with 19 bases in the middle. This CDR3 is 15 amino acids long. This CDR3 is CASSGGTVTGNEQYF. DNA for the CDR3: TGTGCCAGCAGTGGGGGGACGGTCACGGGCAACGAGCAGTACTTC.

J is TRBJ2-1 and V is TRBV7-2, with TRBD1 matching 9 bases. The germline CDR1 and CDR2 sequences are SGHTA and FQGNSA. The CDR3 length is 15 residues. J was trimmed by 8 bases and V by 5 bases; bases with no gene match: 10. The CDR3 is CASSMTGGSVYEQFF. The CDR3 region has the DNA TGTGCCAGCAGCATGACAGGGGGGTCAGTCTATGAGCAGTTCTTC.

The chain has TRBV5-1 and TRBJ2-5, with D maybe TRBD2 (6 bases). Deletions cut 2 bases from V and 5 bases from J, with 13 bases between. Germline V gives CDR1 SGHRS, CDR2 YFSETQ. This CDR3 region has 14 residues. CDR3 sequence (DNA): TGCGCCAGCAGCTTACTGGGGGGATTCGAGACCCAGTACTTC. It is translated as CASSLLGGFETQYF.